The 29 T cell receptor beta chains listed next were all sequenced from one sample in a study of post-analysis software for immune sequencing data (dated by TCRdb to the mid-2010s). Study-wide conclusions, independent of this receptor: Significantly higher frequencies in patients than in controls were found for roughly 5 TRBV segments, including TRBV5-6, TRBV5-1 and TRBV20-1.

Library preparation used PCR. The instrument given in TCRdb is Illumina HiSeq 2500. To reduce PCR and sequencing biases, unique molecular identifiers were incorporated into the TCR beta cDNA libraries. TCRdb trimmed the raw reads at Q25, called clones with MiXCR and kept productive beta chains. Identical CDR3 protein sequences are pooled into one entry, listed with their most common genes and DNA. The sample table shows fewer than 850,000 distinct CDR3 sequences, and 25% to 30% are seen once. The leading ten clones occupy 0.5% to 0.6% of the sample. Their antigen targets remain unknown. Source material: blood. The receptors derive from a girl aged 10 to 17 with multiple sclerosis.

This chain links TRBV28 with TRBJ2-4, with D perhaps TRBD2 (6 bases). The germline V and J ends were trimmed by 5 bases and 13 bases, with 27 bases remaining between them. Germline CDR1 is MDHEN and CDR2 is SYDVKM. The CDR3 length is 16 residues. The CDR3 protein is CASSPPGTSGWGEQYF. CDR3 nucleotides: TGTGCCAGCAGTCCACCCGGGACTTCGGGTTGGGGAGAGCAGTACTTC.

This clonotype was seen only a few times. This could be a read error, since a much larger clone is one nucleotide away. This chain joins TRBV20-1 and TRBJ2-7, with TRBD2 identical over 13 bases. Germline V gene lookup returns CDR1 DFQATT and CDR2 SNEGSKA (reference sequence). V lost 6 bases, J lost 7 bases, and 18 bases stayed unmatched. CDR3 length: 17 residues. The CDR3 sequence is CSAPRLAGGLPDNEQYF. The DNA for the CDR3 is TGCAGTGCACCCCGACTAGCGGGAGGTCTCCCGGACAATGAGCAGTACTTC.

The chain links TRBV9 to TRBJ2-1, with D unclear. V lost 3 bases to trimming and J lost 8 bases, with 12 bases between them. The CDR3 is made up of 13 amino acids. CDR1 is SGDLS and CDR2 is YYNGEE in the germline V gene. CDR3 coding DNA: TGTGCCAGCAGCGCTTCTAGGGTGGATGAGCAGTTCTTC. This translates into CASSASRVDEQFF.

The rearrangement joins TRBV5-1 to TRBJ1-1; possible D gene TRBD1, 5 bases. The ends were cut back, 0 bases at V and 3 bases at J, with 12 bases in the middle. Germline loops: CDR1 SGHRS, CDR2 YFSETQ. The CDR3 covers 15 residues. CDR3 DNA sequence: TGCGCCAGCAGCTTGGTACTCGGGGGGGACACTGAAGCTTTCTTT. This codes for CASSLVLGGDTEAFF.

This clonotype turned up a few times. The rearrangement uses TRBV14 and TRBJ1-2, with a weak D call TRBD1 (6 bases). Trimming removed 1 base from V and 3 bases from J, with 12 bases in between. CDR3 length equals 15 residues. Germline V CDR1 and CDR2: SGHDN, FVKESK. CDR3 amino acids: CASSQGGATDYGYTF. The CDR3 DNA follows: TGTGCCAGCAGCCAAGGGGGGGCAACGGACTATGGCTACACCTTC.

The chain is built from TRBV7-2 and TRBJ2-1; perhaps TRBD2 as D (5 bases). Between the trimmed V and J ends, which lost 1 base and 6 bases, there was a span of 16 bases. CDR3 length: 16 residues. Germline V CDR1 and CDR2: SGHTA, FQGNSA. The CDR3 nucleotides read TGTGCCAGCAGCTTAGTCCGCGGGCGCCGGTCCAATGAGCAGTTCTTC. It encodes CASSLVRGRRSNEQFF.

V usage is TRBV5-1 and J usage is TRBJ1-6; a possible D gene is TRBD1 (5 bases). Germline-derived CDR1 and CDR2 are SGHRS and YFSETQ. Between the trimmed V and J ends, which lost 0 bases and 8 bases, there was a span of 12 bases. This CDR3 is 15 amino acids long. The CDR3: CASSLGQGTYSPLHF. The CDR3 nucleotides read TGCGCCAGCAGCTTGGGTCAGGGAACCTATTCACCCCTCCACTTT.

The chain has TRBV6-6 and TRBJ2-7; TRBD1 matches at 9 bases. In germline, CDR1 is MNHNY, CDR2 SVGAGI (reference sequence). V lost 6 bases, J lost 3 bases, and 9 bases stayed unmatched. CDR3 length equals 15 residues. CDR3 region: CASSSFGDRVYEQYF. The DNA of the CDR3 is TGTGCCAGCAGCTCCTTTGGGGACAGGGTCTACGAGCAGTACTTC.

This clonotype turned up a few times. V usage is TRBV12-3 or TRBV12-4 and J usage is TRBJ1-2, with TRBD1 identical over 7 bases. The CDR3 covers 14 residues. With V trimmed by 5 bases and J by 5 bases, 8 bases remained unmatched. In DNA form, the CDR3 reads TGTGCCAGCAGTGCCCAGGGACAGCCTTATGGCTACACCTTC. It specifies CASSAQGQPYGYTF.

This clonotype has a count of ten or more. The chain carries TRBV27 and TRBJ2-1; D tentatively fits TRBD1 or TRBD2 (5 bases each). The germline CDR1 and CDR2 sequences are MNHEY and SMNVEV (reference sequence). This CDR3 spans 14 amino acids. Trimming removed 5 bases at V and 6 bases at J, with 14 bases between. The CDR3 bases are TGTGCCAGCAGTCGAGGGACCCCTCCCAATGAGCAGTTCTTC. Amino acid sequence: CASSRGTPPNEQFF.

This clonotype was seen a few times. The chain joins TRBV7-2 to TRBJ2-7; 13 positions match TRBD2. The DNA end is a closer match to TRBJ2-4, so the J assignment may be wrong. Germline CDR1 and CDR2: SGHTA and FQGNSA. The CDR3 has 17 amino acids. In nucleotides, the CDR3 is TGTGCCAGCAGCTACCCCGGACTAGCGGGAGTGGTAAACATTCAGTACTTC. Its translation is CASSYPGLAGVVNIQYF.

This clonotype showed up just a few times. CDR3 protein: CASRWSHEQFF. Here the CDR3 DNA reads TGTGCCAGCAGATGGTCCCATGAGCAGTTCTTC. The rearrangement links TRBV28 to TRBJ2-1; no firm D call. This CDR3 contains 11 residues. Germline assignment: CDR1 MDHEN and CDR2 SYDVKM. V gave up 6 bases and J gave up 8 bases, with 8 bases separating them.

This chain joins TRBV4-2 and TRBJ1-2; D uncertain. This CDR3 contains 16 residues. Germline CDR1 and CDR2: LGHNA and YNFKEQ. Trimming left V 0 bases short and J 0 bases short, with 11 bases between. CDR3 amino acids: CASSQDYGESNYGYTF. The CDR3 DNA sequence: TGTGCCAGCAGCCAAGATTATGGGGAGTCTAACTATGGCTACACCTTC.

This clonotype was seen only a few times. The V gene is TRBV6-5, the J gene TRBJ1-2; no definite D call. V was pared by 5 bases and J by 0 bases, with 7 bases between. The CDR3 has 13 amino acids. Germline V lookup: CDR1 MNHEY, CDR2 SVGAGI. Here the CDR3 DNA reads TGTGCCAGCAGTCGACCCTCTAACTATGGCTACACCTTC. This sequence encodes CASSRPSNYGYTF.

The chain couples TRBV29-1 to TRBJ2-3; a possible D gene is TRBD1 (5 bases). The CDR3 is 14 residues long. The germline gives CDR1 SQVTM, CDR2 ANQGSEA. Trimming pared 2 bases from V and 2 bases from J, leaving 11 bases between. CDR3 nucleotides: TGCAGCGTTGAACAGGGCCTCCTCACAGATACGCAGTATTTT. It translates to CSVEQGLLTDTQYF.

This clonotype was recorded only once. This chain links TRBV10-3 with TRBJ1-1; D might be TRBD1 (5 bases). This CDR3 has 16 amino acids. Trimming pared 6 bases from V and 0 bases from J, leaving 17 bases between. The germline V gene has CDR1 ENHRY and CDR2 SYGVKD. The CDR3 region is CAIRMGEGLMNTEAFF. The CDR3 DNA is TGTGCCATCAGGATGGGAGAGGGGCTCATGAACACTGAAGCTTTCTTT.

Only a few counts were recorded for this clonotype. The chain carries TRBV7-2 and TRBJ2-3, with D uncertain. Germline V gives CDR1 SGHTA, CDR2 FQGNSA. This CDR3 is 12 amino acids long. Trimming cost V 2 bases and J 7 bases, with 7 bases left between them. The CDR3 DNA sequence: TGTGCCAGCAGCTTATTCGAGAATACGCAGTATTTT. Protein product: CASSLFENTQYF.

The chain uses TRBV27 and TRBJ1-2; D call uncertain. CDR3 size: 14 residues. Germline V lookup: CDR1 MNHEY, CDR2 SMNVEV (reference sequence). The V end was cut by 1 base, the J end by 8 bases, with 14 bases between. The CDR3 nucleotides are TGTGCCAGCAGTTTATTTCGGGAAGGAAGCGGCTACACCTTC. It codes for CASSLFREGSGYTF.

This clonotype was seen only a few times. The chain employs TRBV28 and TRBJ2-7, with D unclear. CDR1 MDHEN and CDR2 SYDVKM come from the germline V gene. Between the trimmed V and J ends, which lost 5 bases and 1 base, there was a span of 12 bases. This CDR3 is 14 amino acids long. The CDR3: CASSPFPVSYEQYF. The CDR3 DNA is TGTGCCAGCAGTCCTTTTCCCGTATCCTACGAGCAGTACTTC.

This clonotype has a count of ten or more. CDR3 in DNA: TGCGCCAGCAGCTTGGGAGATGGACTAGCAGGGACTGAGCAGTTCTTC. It codes for CASSLGDGLAGTEQFF. V usage is TRBV5-1 and J usage is TRBJ2-1, with 8 bases fitting TRBD2. CDR3 length equals 16 residues. With 0 bases clipped from V and 9 bases from J, the junction kept 11 bases outside the gene matches. Germline V gene sequence: CDR1 SGHRS, CDR2 YFSETQ. Combining the CDR3 with reference TRBV5-1 and TRBJ2-1 gives the whole variable domain KAGVTQTPRYLIKTRGQQVTLSCSPISGHRSVSWYQQTPGQGLQFLFEYFSETQRNKGNFPGRFSGRQFSNSRSEMNVSTLELGDSALYLCASSLGDGLAGTEQFFGPGTRLTVL.

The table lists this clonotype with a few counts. In nucleotides, the CDR3 is TGTGCCAGCAGCACCCGACAGGGTACCCCCTACGAGCAGTACTTC. It is translated as CASSTRQGTPYEQYF. This chain connects TRBV11-2 to TRBJ2-7, with 7 nucleotides matching TRBD1. Germline V gives CDR1 SGHAT, CDR2 FQNNGV. The CDR3 loop spans 15 amino acids. V lost 5 bases, J lost 2 bases, and 9 bases stayed unmatched.

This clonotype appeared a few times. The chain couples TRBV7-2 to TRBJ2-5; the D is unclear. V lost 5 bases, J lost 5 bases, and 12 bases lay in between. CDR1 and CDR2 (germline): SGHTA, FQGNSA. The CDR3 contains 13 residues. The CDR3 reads CASSRRPRETQYF. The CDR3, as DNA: TGTGCCAGCAGCCGACGGCCACGGGAGACCCAGTACTTC.

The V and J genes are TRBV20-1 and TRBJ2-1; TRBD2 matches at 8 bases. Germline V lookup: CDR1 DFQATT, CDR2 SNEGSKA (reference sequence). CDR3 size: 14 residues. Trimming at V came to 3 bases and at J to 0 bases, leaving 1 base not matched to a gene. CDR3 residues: CSASAGGSYNEQFF. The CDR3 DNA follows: TGCAGTGCTAGTGCGGGAGGCTCCTACAATGAGCAGTTCTTC.

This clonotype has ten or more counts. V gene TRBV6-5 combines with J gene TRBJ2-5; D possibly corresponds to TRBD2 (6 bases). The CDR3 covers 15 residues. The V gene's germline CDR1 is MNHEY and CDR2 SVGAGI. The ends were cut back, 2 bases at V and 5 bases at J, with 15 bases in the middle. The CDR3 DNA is TGTGCCAGCAGTTACCAACTGGGGACTTGGGAGACCCAGTACTTC. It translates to CASSYQLGTWETQYF.

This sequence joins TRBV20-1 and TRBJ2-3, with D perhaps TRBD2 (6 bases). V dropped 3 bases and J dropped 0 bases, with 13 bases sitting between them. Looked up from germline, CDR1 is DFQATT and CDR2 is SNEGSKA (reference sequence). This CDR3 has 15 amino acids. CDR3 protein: CSASSSGVSTDTQYF. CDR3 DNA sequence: TGCAGTGCTAGTAGCTCGGGAGTCAGCACAGATACGCAGTATTTT.

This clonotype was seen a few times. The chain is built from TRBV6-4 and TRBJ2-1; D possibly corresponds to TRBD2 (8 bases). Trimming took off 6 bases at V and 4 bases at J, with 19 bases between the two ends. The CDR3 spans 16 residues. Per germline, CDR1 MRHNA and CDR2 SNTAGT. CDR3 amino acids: CASSKIAGQPYNEQFF. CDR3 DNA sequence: TGTGCCAGCAGCAAGATAGCGGGACAGCCTTACAATGAGCAGTTCTTC.

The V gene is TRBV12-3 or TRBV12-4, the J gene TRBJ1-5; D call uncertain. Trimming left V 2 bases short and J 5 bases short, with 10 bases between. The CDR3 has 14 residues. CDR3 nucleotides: TGTGCCAGCAGTTTATCTATGGGCCATCAGCCCCAGCATTTT. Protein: CASSLSMGHQPQHF.

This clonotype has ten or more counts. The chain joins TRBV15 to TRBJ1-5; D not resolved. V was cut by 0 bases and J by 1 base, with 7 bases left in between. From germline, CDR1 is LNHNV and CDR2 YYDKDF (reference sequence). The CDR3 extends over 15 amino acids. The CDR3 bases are TGTGCCACCAGCAGAGATTTGCTAAGCAATCAGCCCCAGCATTTT. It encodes CATSRDLLSNQPQHF. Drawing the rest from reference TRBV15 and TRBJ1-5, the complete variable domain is DAMVIQNPRYQVTQFGKPVTLSCSQTLNHNVMYWYQQKSSQAPKLLFHYYDKDFNNEADTPDNFQSRRPNTSFCFLDIRSPGLGDTAMYLCATSRDLLSNQPQHFGDGTRLSIL.

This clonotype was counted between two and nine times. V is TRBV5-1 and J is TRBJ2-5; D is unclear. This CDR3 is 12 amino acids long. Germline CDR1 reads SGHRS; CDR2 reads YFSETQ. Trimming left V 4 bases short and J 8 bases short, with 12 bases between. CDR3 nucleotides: TGCGCCAGCAGCGCAACGTCCGGAACCCAGTACTTC. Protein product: CASSATSGTQYF.